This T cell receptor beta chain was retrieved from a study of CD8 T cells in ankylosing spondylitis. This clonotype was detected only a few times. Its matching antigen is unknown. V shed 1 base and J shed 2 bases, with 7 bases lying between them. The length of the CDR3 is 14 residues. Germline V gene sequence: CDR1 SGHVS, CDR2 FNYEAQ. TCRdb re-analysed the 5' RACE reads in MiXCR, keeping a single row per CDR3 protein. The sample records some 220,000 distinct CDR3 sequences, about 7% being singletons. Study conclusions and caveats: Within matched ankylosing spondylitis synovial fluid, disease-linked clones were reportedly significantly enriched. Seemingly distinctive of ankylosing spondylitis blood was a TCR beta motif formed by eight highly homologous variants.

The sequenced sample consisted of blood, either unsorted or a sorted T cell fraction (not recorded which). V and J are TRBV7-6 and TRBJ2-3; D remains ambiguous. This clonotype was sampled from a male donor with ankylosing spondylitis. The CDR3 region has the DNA TGTGCCAGCAGCTTAGAAGGAATCACAGATACGCAGTATTTT. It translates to CASSLEGITDTQYF.